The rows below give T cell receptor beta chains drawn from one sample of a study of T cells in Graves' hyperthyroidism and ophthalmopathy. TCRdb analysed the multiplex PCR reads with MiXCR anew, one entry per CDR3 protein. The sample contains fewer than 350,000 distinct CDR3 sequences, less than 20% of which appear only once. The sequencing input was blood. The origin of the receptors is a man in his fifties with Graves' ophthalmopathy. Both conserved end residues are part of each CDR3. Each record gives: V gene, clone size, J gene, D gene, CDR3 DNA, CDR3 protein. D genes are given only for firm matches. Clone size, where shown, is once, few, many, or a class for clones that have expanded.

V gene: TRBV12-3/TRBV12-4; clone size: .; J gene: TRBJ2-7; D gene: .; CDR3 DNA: TGTGCCAGCAGTGAATACAGAATTAATATGTACGAGCAGTACTTC; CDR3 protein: CASSEYRINMYEQYF
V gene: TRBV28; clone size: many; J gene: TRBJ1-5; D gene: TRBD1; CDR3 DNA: TGTGCCAGCACCGGGACAGGGGCGAATTCTCAGCCCCAGCATTTT; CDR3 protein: CASTGTGANSQPQHF
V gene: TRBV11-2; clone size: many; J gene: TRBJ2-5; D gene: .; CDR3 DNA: TGTGCCAGCAGCTACAGGGAAATTTTCCAAGAGACCCAGTACTTC; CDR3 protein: CASSYREIFQETQYF
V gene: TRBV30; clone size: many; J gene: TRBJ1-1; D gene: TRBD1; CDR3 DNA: TGTGCCTGGAGTGTTCAGGACAGGGCCTTAGTAGCTTTCTTT; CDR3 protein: CAWSVQDRALVAFF
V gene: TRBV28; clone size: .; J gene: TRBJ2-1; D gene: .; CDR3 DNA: TGTGCCAGCAGTCTATCTCTGACTAGGGACGATGAGCAGTTCTTC; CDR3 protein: CASSLSLTRDDEQFF
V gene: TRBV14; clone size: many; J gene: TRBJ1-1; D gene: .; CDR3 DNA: TGTGCCAGCAGCCAAATACAGGGTAGGCCTGAAGCTTTCTTT; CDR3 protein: CASSQIQGRPEAFF
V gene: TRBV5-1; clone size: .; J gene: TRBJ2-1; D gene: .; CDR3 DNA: TGCGCCAGCAGCATCCAGGGTGCTGTCAATGAGCAGTTCTTC; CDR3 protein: CASSIQGAVNEQFF
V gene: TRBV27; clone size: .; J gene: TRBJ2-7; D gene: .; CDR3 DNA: TGTGCCAGCAGTTTCGGCCAGGGAGGGGGCTACGAGCAGTACTTC; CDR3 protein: CASSFGQGGGYEQYF
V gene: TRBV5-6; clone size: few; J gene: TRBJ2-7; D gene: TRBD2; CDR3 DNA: TGTGCCAGCAGCTTAGGACTAGATGAAGACTACCAGCAGTACTTC; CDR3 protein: CASSLGLDEDYQQYF
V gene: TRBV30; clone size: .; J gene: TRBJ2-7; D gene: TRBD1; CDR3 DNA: TGTGCCTGTCGACAGGGCTCGGGATACGAGCAGTACTTC; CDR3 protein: CACRQGSGYEQYF
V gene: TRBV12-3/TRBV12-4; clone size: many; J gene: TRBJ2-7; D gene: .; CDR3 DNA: TGTGCCAGCAGCCTCCAGGGAGGGGACAATCGACCGTACTTC; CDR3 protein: CASSLQGGDNRPYF
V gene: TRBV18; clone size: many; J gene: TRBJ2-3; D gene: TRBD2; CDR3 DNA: TGTGCCAGCTCACCACAACTAGCGGGAGCAGATACGCAGTATTTT; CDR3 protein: CASSPQLAGADTQYF
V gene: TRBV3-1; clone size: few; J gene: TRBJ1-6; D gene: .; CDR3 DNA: TGTGCCAGCAGCCAAGATCTCTTGAGCTCCTATAATTCACCCCTCCACTTT; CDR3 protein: CASSQDLLSSYNSPLHF
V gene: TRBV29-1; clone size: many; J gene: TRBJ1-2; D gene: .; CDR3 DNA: TGCAGCGTTGAGACCTGGGGTAACTATGGCTACACCTTC; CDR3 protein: CSVETWGNYGYTF
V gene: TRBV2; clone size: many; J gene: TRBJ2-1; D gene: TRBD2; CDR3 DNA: TGTGCCAGCTTCGGGACTAGCGGGAACAACGATGAGCAGTTCTTC; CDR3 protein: CASFGTSGNNDEQFF
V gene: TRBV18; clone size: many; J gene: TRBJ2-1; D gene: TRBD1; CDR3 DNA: TGTGCCAGCTCACCGCGGGACAGGGTAGGTGAGCAGTTCTTC; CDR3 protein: CASSPRDRVGEQFF